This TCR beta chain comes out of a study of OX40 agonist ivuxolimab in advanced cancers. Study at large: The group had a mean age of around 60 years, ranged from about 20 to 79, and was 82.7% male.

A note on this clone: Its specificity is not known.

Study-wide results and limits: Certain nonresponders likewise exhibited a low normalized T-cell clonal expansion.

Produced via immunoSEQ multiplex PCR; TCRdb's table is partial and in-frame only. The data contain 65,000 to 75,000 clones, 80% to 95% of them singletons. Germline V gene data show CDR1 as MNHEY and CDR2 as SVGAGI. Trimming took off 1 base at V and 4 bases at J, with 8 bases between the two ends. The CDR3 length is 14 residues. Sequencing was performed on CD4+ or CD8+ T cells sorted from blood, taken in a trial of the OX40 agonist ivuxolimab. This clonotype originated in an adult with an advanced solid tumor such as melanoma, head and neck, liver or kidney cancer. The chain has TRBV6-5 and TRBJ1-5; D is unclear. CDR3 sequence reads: CASSYWAENQPQHF. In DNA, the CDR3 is TGTGCCAGCAGTTACTGGGCAGAGAATCAGCCCCAGCATTTT.